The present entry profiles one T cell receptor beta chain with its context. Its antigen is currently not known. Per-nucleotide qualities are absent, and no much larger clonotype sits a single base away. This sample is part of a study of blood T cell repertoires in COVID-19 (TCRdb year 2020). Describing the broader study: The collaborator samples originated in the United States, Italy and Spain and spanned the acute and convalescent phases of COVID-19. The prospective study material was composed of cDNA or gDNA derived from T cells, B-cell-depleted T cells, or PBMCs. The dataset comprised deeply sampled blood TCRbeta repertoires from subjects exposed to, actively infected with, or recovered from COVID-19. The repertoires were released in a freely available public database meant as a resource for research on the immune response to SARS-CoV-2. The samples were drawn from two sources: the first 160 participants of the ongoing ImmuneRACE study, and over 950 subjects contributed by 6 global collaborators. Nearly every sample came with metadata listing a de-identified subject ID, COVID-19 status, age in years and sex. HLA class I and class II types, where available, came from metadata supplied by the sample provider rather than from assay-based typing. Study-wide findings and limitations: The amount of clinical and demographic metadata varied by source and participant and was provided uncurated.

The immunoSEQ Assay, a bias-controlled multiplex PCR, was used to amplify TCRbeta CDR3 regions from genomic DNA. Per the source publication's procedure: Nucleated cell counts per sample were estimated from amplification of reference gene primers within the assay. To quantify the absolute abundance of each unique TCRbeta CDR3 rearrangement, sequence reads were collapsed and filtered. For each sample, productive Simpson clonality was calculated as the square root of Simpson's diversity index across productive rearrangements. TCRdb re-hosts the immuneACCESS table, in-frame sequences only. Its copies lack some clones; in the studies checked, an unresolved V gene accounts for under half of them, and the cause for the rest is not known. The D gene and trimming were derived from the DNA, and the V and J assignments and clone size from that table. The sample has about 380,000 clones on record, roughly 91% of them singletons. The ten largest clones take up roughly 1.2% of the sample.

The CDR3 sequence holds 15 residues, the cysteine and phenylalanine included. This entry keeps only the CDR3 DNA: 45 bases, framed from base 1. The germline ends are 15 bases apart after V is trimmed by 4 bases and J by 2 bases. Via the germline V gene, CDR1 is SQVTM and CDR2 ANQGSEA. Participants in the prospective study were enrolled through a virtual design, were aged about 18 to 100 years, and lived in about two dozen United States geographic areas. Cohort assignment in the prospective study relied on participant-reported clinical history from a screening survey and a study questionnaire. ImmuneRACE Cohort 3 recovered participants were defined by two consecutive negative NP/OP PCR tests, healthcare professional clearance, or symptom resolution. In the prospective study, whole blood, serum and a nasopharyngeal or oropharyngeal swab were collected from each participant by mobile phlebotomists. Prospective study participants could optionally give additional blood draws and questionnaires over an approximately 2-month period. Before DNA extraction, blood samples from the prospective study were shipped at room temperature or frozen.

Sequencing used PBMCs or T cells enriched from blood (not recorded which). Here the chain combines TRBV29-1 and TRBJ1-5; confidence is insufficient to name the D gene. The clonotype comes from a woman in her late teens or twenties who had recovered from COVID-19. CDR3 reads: CSVADGVLGNQPQHF. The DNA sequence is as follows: TGCAGCGTTGCTGACGGGGTACTCGGCAATCAGCCCCAGCATTTT.